The rows below give T cell receptor beta chains drawn from one sample of a study of T cell responses to AZD1222 COVID-19 vaccine. Sequenced by immunoSEQ multiplex PCR; TCRdb stores in-frame clones only, minus some. The data hold about 21,000 clones, with 82% observed a single time. The source was peripheral blood, collected on day 0 of AZD1222 vaccination. All receptors come from an adult in good health. Both conserved end residues are part of each CDR3. Each record gives: J gene, D gene, V gene, clone size, CDR3 protein, CDR3 DNA. D genes are given only for firm matches. Rows may omit the clone size; those that give it use once, few, many or a size class.

j_call: TRBJ2-1; d_call: TRBD2; v_call: TRBV6-2/TRBV6-3; clone_size: -; cdr3_aa: CASSPGTSGSNGQFF; cdr3_nt: TGTGCCAGCAGCCCCGGGACTAGCGGGAGCAACGGGCAGTTCTTC
j_call: TRBJ2-3; d_call: TRBD2; v_call: TRBV5-1; clone_size: few; cdr3_aa: CASRLTSGGYTDTQYF; cdr3_nt: TGCGCCAGCAGACTTACTAGCGGGGGTTACACAGATACGCAGTATTTT
j_call: TRBJ2-7; d_call: TRBD2; v_call: TRBV7-6; clone_size: -; cdr3_aa: CASSPGFSSGSIYEQYF; cdr3_nt: TGTGCCAGCAGCCCCGGATTCTCTAGCGGGAGTATATACGAGCAGTACTTC
j_call: TRBJ2-3; d_call: -; v_call: TRBV28; clone_size: -; cdr3_aa: CASQGAGVLSTDTQYF; cdr3_nt: TGTGCCAGCCAGGGGGCGGGAGTGTTAAGCACAGATACGCAGTATTTT
j_call: TRBJ2-7; d_call: TRBD1; v_call: TRBV7-9; clone_size: -; cdr3_aa: CASSPDRVYEQYF; cdr3_nt: TGTGCCAGCAGCCCGGACAGGGTCTACGAGCAGTACTTC
j_call: TRBJ2-3; d_call: TRBD2; v_call: TRBV3-1/TRBV3-2; clone_size: once; cdr3_aa: CASSQGWLADSSTDTQYF; cdr3_nt: TGTGCCAGCAGCCAAGGTTGGCTAGCGGACTCTAGCACAGATACGCAGTATTTT
j_call: TRBJ1-5; d_call: -; v_call: TRBV5-1; clone_size: few; cdr3_aa: CASSFGRNQPQHF; cdr3_nt: TGCGCCAGCAGCTTCGGACGAAATCAGCCCCAGCATTTT
j_call: TRBJ1-2; d_call: -; v_call: TRBV28; clone_size: -; cdr3_aa: CASSFNSPYGYTF; cdr3_nt: TGTGCCAGCAGTTTTAATTCGCCCTATGGCTACACCTTC
j_call: TRBJ2-1; d_call: -; v_call: TRBV30; clone_size: -; cdr3_aa: CAWSRDPPSRSFF; cdr3_nt: TGTGCCTGGAGTAGGGACCCGCCCTCACGGTCGTTCTTC
j_call: TRBJ2-5; d_call: -; v_call: TRBV7-2; clone_size: -; cdr3_aa: CASSFQYQETQYF; cdr3_nt: TGTGCCAGCAGCTTCCAGTACCAAGAGACCCAGTACTTC
j_call: TRBJ2-5; d_call: -; v_call: TRBV29-1; clone_size: -; cdr3_aa: CSVELDSPNETQYF; cdr3_nt: TGCAGCGTTGAACTGGACAGCCCCAACGAGACCCAGTACTTC
j_call: TRBJ2-1; d_call: -; v_call: TRBV19; clone_size: -; cdr3_aa: CASSIWGNEQFF; cdr3_nt: TGTGCCAGTAGTATCTGGGGGAATGAGCAGTTCTTC
j_call: TRBJ2-3; d_call: -; v_call: TRBV6-5; clone_size: -; cdr3_aa: CASRDFLSTDTQYF; cdr3_nt: TGTGCCAGCAGGGACTTCCTAAGCACAGATACGCAGTATTTT
j_call: TRBJ1-6; d_call: TRBD1; v_call: TRBV6-5; clone_size: -; cdr3_aa: CASSGTGRAPLHF; cdr3_nt: TGTGCCAGCAGCGGGACAGGGAGAGCACCCCTCCACTTT
j_call: TRBJ1-5; d_call: -; v_call: TRBV5-5; clone_size: -; cdr3_aa: CASSFGNSNQPQHF; cdr3_nt: TGTGCCAGCAGCTTCGGGAATAGCAATCAGCCCCAGCATTTT
j_call: TRBJ2-5; d_call: -; v_call: TRBV7-9; clone_size: once; cdr3_aa: CASTTQTSSTRETQYF; cdr3_nt: TGTGCCAGCACCACACAGACTAGTTCCACGCGGGAGACCCAGTACTTC
j_call: TRBJ2-5; d_call: TRBD2; v_call: TRBV9; clone_size: -; cdr3_aa: CASSVTGGTETQYF; cdr3_nt: TGTGCCAGCAGCGTAACGGGAGGAACAGAGACCCAGTACTTC
j_call: TRBJ2-1; d_call: TRBD2; v_call: TRBV15; clone_size: few; cdr3_aa: CATSRGTSGNEQFF; cdr3_nt: TGTGCCACCAGCAGGGGGACTAGCGGGAATGAGCAGTTCTTC
j_call: TRBJ1-1; d_call: -; v_call: TRBV2; clone_size: -; cdr3_aa: CASRLDSNTEAFF; cdr3_nt: TGTGCCAGCCGGTTAGACAGCAACACTGAAGCTTTCTTT
j_call: TRBJ2-2; d_call: -; v_call: TRBV5-1; clone_size: -; cdr3_aa: CASSLKGGGFGNTGELFF; cdr3_nt: TGCGCCAGCAGCTTGAAAGGCGGAGGATTTGGTAACACCGGGGAGCTGTTTTTT
j_call: TRBJ2-7; d_call: -; v_call: TRBV5-1; clone_size: once; cdr3_aa: CASSVSVGDREAPYEQYF; cdr3_nt: TGCGCCAGCAGCGTTTCCGTTGGCGACAGGGAGGCCCCCTACGAGCAGTACTTC
j_call: TRBJ1-5; d_call: -; v_call: TRBV15; clone_size: -; cdr3_aa: CATSRFRTGRASNQPQHF; cdr3_nt: TGTGCCACCAGCAGATTCCGAACAGGGAGGGCTAGCAATCAGCCCCAGCATTTT
j_call: TRBJ2-2; d_call: TRBD2; v_call: TRBV9; clone_size: few; cdr3_aa: CASSATSGLVGELFF; cdr3_nt: TGTGCCAGCAGCGCGACTAGCGGGTTAGTCGGGGAGCTGTTTTTT
j_call: TRBJ2-7; d_call: -; v_call: TRBV28; clone_size: -; cdr3_aa: CASSGDSISYEQYF; cdr3_nt: TGTGCCAGCAGTGGCGACAGTATTTCCTACGAGCAGTACTTC
j_call: TRBJ1-5; d_call: TRBD1; v_call: TRBV19; clone_size: -; cdr3_aa: CASAGQGAAPFNQPQHF; cdr3_nt: TGTGCCAGTGCTGGACAGGGCGCAGCCCCCTTTAATCAGCCCCAGCATTTT
j_call: TRBJ2-7; d_call: TRBD1; v_call: TRBV7-3; clone_size: -; cdr3_aa: CASSRGTGLAYEQYF; cdr3_nt: TGTGCCAGCAGCCGTGGGACAGGCCTAGCCTACGAGCAGTACTTC
j_call: TRBJ2-2; d_call: -; v_call: TRBV18; clone_size: few; cdr3_aa: CASSPRLTNTGELFF; cdr3_nt: TGTGCCAGCTCACCCCGGCTCACGAACACCGGGGAGCTGTTTTTT
j_call: TRBJ2-5; d_call: -; v_call: TRBV19; clone_size: -; cdr3_aa: CASSGRGGETQYF; cdr3_nt: TGTGCCAGTAGTGGAAGGGGCGGGGAGACCCAGTACTTC
j_call: TRBJ2-1; d_call: -; v_call: TRBV4-1; clone_size: once; cdr3_aa: CASSGGSSNEQFF; cdr3_nt: TGCGCCAGCAGTGGCGGATCTAGTAATGAGCAGTTCTTC
j_call: TRBJ2-7; d_call: TRBD1; v_call: TRBV29-1; clone_size: -; cdr3_aa: CSVDRGTGYEQYF; cdr3_nt: TGCAGCGTTGACCGAGGGACAGGCTACGAGCAGTACTTC
j_call: TRBJ1-1; d_call: TRBD1; v_call: TRBV7-9; clone_size: -; cdr3_aa: CASSPDRGVTEAFF; cdr3_nt: TGTGCCAGCAGCCCGGACAGGGGGGTGACTGAAGCTTTCTTT
j_call: TRBJ2-7; d_call: -; v_call: TRBV5-1; clone_size: -; cdr3_aa: CASSPGGAGAYEQYF; cdr3_nt: TGCGCCAGCTCCCCTGGGGGGGCGGGGGCTTACGAGCAGTACTTC